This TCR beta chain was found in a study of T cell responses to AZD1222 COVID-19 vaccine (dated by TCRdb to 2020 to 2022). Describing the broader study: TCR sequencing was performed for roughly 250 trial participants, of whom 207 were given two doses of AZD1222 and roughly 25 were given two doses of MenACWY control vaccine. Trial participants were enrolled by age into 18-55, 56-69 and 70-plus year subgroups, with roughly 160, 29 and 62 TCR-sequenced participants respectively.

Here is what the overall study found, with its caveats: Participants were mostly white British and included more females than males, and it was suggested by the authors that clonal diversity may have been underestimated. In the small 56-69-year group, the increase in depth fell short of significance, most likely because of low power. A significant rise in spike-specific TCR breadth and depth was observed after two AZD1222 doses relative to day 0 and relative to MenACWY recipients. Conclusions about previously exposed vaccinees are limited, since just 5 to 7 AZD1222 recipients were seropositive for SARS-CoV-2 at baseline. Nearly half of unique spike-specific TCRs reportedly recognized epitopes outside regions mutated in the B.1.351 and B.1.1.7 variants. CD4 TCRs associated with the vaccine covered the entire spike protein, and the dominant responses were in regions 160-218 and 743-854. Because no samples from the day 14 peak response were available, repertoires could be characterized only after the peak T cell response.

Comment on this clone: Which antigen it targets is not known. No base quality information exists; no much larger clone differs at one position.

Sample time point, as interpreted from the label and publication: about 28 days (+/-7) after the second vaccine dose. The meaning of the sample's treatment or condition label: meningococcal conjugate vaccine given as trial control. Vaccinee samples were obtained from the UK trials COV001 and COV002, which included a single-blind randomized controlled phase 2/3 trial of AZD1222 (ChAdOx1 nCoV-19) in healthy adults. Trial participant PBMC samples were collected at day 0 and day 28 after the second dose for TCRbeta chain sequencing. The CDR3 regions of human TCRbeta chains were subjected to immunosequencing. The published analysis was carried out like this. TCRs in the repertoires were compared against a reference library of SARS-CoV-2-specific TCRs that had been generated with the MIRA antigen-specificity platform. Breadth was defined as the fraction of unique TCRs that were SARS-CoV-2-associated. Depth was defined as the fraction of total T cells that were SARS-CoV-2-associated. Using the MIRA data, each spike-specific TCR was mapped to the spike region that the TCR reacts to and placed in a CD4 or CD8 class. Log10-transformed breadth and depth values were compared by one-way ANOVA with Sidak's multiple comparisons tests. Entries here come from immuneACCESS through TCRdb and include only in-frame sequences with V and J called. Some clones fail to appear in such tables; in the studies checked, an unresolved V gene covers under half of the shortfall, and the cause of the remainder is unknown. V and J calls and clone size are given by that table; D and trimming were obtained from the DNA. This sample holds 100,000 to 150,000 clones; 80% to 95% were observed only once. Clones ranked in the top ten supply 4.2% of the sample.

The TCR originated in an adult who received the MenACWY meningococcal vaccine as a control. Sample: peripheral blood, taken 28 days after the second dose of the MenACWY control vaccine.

The DNA sequence is as follows: TGTGCCAGCAGTTCGAGAGGGTTCCTTAGCAATCAGCCCCAGCATTTT. This is translated as CASSSRGFLSNQPQHF. The sequence is built from TRBV28 and TRBJ1-5; the D gene is not confidently resolved. Trimming takes 4 bases from V and 0 bases from J, and the germline ends sit 13 bases apart. Counted from cysteine to phenylalanine, this CDR3 has 16 amino acids. Only the CDR3 region is kept as DNA, spanning 48 bases read in frame from base 1. CDR1 and CDR2, per the germline V gene, are MDHEN and SYDVKM.